The sequence of this T cell receptor beta chain was determined in a study of monozygotic twins with inflammatory bowel disease. One entry per CDR3 protein, without DNA, is what TCRdb gives after re-calling the 5' RACE reads. The sample totals about 420,000 distinct CDR3 sequences. CDR3 length: 14 residues. Germline V gives CDR1 LNHDA, CDR2 SQIVND (reference sequence). Study outcomes and limitations: Possibly reflecting limited power, no difference in repertoire similarity was found between concordant and discordant twins.

On this clonotype itself: Its antigen is undetermined.

The rearrangement links TRBV19 to TRBJ2-7; lacking DNA, the TRBD2 call made by TCRdb goes unchecked. The origin of this receptor is a human donor with ulcerative colitis or Crohn's disease, or a healthy co-twin of an affected twin (not recorded which). The sequenced material came from blood. This chain's CDR3 is CASRSSGGIYEQYF.